Shown below are 3 T cell receptor beta chains from a single sample sequenced in a study of blood T cell repertoires in COVID-19 (dated by TCRdb to the early 2020s). The method was the immunoSEQ multiplex PCR assay. This immuneACCESS table, as held by TCRdb, lists in-frame sequences with V and J called but not all clones. Of the missing ones, under half trace to an unresolved V gene in checked studies; the others have no known cause. The sample table records 84,000 or so clones; approximately 80% of these occur just once. The ten largest clones capture roughly 21% of the sample. What was sequenced was peripheral blood. The receptors were sampled from a woman aged 80 or older with acute or convalescent COVID-19.

The rearrangement uses TRBV5-4 and TRBJ1-1; D is ambiguous. Germline lookup yields CDR1 SGHNT and CDR2 YYREEE (reference sequence). The CDR3 spans 15 residues. With 0 bases removed from V and 0 bases from J, the gap between germline ends came to 9 bases. The DNA of the CDR3 is TGTGCCAGCAGCTTGGCCGTACAGATGAACACTGAAGCTTTCTTT. Protein sequence: CASSLAVQMNTEAFF.

This chain connects TRBV19 to TRBJ1-2; D ambiguous. CDR3 size: 14 residues. CDR1 is LNHDA and CDR2 is SQIVND in the germline V gene (reference sequence). The V end lost 5 bases, the J end lost 4 bases, and 14 bases lay between the germline ends. DNA of the CDR3: TGTGCCAGTAGTGCGACAACCTCTTTCTATGGCTACACCTTC. It encodes CASSATTSFYGYTF. The full variable domain, its missing parts supplied by reference TRBV19 and TRBJ1-2, is DGGITQSPKYLFRKEGQNVTLSCEQNLNHDAMYWYRQDPGQGLRLIYYSQIVNDFQKGDIAEGYSVSREKKESFPLTVTSAQKNPTAFYLCASSATTSFYGYTFGSGTRLTVV.

The chain has TRBV20-1 and TRBJ2-1; no definite D call. V shed 0 bases and J shed 8 bases, with 5 bases lying between them. There are 11 residues in the CDR3. Germline CDR1 DFQATT, CDR2 SNEGSKA (reference sequence). Here the CDR3 reads CSARDFDEQFF. DNA for the CDR3: TGCAGTGCTAGAGATTTCGATGAGCAGTTCTTC.